This is a list of T cell receptor beta chains from one sample in a study of Ad26.COV2.S vaccination and SARS-CoV-2 variants. Measured with immunoSEQ multiplex PCR; TCRdb has only the in-frame clones, and not every one. This table holds around 250,000 clones, 70% to 90% found once. Sequencing used peripheral blood, obtained in a trial of Ad26.COV2.S vaccine versus placebo. The origin of the receptors is a person aged 18-65 years who received the Ad26.COV2.S COVID-19 vaccine or a placebo. The CDR3 runs from the conserved cysteine through the conserved F or W. Each record gives: V gene, clone size, D gene, J gene, CDR3 DNA, CDR3 protein. D genes are given only for firm matches. A row's size may be missing; if present it is once, few, many or a size class.

TRBV6-1	NA	TRBD1	TRBJ1-4	TGTGCCAGCAGTGTCCGGCAGGGACAGGGTTATGAAAAACTGTTTTTT	CASSVRQGQGYEKLFF
TRBV5-1	NA	NA	TRBJ2-1	TGCGCCAGCAGCATCGGACAGTCGTCCTACAATGAGCAGTTCTTC	CASSIGQSSYNEQFF
TRBV7-6	NA	TRBD1	TRBJ2-3	TGTGCCAGCAGCTTTGGGACAGGCAGCACAGATACGCAGTATTTT	CASSFGTGSTDTQYF
TRBV5-3	NA	TRBD1	TRBJ1-2	TGTGCCAGAAGCCCAGAAAGGATCGGACAGGACGATGACTATGGCTACACCTTC	CARSPERIGQDDDYGYTF
TRBV29-1	NA	NA	TRBJ2-5	TGCAGCGTTGAAGAACGGGGCTGGAGACAAGAGACCCAGTACTTC	CSVEERGWRQETQYF
TRBV7-9	NA	TRBD2	TRBJ2-3	TGTGCCGCGCGGCGGGAGACGGCGCAGTATTTT	CAARRETAQYF
TRBV19	NA	NA	TRBJ1-5	TGTGCCAGTAGTTCCCACGGACGGTTCTATAGCAATCAGCCCCAGCATTTT	CASSSHGRFYSNQPQHF
TRBV18	NA	TRBD2	TRBJ2-3	TGTGCCAGCTCACCCCGGCTTGAGGGCGGGGGATCGGCGCAGTATTTT	CASSPRLEGGGSAQYF
TRBV7-2	NA	TRBD1	TRBJ2-1	TGTGCCAGCAGGCCCGGGACAGGGGACAATGAGCAGTTCTTC	CASRPGTGDNEQFF
TRBV18	NA	NA	TRBJ1-1	TGTGCCAGCTCACCACAAGGGGGACAAACTGAAGCTTTCTTT	CASSPQGGQTEAFF
TRBV19	NA	NA	TRBJ1-3	TGTGCCAGTAGTATGCGAGGAGATGGAAACACCATATATTTT	CASSMRGDGNTIYF
TRBV2	NA	TRBD1	TRBJ2-7	TGTGCCAGCAGACAGGGGGCTGGCGAGCAGTACTTC	CASRQGAGEQYF
TRBV19	NA	NA	TRBJ2-7	TGTGCCACCTCAAAGGGGACCGGATTGAGCTCCTACGAGCAGTACTTC	CATSKGTGLSSYEQYF
TRBV7-3	NA	TRBD2	TRBJ2-3	TGTGCCAGCAGCTTGGGACTAGCGGCAGATACGCAGTATTTT	CASSLGLAADTQYF
TRBV19	NA	NA	TRBJ2-2	TGTGCCAGTAGTATTGGGCGGAACGCGAACACCGGGGAGCTGTTTTTT	CASSIGRNANTGELFF
TRBV7-8	NA	NA	TRBJ1-5	TGTGCCAGCAGCTTAGCGCAAGGGAATCAGCCCCAGCATTTT	CASSLAQGNQPQHF
TRBV7-6	NA	TRBD2	TRBJ2-1	TGTGCCAGCAGCGGCACTAGCGGGGGGGCCTATAATGAGCAGTTCTTC	CASSGTSGGAYNEQFF
TRBV27	few	NA	TRBJ1-5	TGTGCCAGCAGTTTCGGCAGGGGAGGCAATCAGCCCCAGCATTTT	CASSFGRGGNQPQHF
TRBV4-3	NA	NA	TRBJ1-1	TGCGCCAGCAGCCAAGGGCAGGGCTACACTGAAGCTTTCTTT	CASSQGQGYTEAFF
TRBV11-3	NA	TRBD1	TRBJ1-1	TGTGCCAGCAGTCGACAGGGGGGGTTGACTGAAGCTTTCTTT	CASSRQGGLTEAFF
TRBV4-3	NA	NA	TRBJ1-5	TGCGCCAGCAGCCAAAGGCACTCAGGGGAATGGGTTTCGGACCAGCCCCAGCATTTT	CASSQRHSGEWVSDQPQHF
TRBV6-2/TRBV6-3	once	NA	TRBJ2-1	TGTGCCAGCAGTTACTCGATCGATGGCAATGAGCAGTTCTTC	CASSYSIDGNEQFF
TRBV5-1	NA	TRBD1	TRBJ1-2	TGCGCCAGCAGCGAGGCAGGGGGCTATGGCTACACCTTC	CASSEAGGYGYTF
TRBV4-1	NA	TRBD2	TRBJ2-1	TGCGCCAGCAGCCCGAGGAGGGCTAGCGGAGGTCAAGATGAGCAGTTCTTC	CASSPRRASGGQDEQFF
TRBV7-2	few	NA	TRBJ1-6	TGTGCCAGCAGCTCTTACACGGATGGGGCCCTCCACTTT	CASSSYTDGALHF
TRBV5-6	NA	NA	TRBJ2-7	TGTGCCAGCAGCTGGAGCTTGTCCTACGAGCAGTACTTC	CASSWSLSYEQYF
TRBV24-1	NA	NA	TRBJ2-3	TGTGCCACCAGTGATCCTACGGCCAGCACAGATACGCAGTATTTT	CATSDPTASTDTQYF
TRBV19	NA	TRBD1	TRBJ2-5	TGTGCCAGTAGTCGAGGACAGGGGGCACGTGAGACCCAGTACTTC	CASSRGQGARETQYF
TRBV6-6	NA	NA	TRBJ1-1	TGTGCCAGCAGTTACTCACATTCCCTTGAAGCTTTCTTT	CASSYSHSLEAFF
TRBV9	NA	NA	TRBJ2-3	TGTGCCAGCAGCGTACGTTCCTTCTCTAGCACAGATACGCAGTATTTT	CASSVRSFSSTDTQYF
TRBV18	NA	TRBD2	TRBJ2-3	TGTGCCAGTGCCGAACGCGTTAGGACTAGCGGGGGCGATCGCACAGATACGCAGTATTTT	CASAERVRTSGGDRTDTQYF
TRBV7-9	NA	NA	TRBJ1-3	TGTGCCAGCAGCTTAGCGTCGGGAAACACCATATATTTT	CASSLASGNTIYF
TRBV7-8	NA	TRBD2	TRBJ2-1	TGTGCCAGCAGCGCCCGGACTAGCGGGAGAGGTGAGCAGTTCTTC	CASSARTSGRGEQFF
TRBV4-2	few	TRBD1	TRBJ1-6	TGTGCCAGCAGCCAAGAGGCACAGGGGCTTCGGCATTCACCCCTCCACTTT	CASSQEAQGLRHSPLHF
TRBV4-2	few	TRBD2	TRBJ2-3	TGTGCCAGCAGCCAAGATGCCCAGCGGGGGGGCCGAGATACGCAGTATTTT	CASSQDAQRGGRDTQYF
TRBV6-6	NA	NA	TRBJ2-1	TGTGCCAGCAGTTACTCGCGGGTACTCGAGCAGTTCTTC	CASSYSRVLEQFF